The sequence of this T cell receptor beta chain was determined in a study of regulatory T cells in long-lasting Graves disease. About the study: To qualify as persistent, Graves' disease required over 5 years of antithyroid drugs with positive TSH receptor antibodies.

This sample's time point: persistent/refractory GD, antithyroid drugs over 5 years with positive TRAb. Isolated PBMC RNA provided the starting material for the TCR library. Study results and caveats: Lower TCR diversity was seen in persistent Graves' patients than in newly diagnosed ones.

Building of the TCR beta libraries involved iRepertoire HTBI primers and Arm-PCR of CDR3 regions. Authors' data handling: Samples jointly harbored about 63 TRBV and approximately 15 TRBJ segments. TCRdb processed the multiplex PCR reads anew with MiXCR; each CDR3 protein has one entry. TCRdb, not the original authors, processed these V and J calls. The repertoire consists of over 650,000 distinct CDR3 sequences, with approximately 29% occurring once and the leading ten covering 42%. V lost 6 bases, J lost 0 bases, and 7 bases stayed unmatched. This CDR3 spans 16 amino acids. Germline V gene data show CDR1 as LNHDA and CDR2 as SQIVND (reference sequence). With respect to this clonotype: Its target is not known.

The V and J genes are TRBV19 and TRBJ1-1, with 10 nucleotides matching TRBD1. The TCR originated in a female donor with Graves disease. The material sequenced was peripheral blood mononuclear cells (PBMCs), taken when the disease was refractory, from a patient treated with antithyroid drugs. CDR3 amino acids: CASRIRDRGMNTEAFF. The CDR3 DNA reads TGTGCCAGTAGGATCCGGGACAGGGGAATGAACACTGAAGCTTTCTTT.